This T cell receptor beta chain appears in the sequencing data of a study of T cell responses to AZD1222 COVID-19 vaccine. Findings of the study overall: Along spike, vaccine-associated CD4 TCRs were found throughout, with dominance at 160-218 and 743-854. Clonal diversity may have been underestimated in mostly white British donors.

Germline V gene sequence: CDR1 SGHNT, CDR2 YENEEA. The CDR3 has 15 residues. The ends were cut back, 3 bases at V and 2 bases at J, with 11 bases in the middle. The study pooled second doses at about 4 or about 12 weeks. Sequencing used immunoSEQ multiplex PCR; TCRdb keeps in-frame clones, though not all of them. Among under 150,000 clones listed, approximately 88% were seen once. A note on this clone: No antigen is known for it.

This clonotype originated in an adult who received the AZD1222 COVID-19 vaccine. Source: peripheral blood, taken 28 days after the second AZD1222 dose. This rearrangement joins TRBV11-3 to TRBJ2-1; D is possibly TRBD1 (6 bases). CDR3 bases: TGTGCCAGCAGCTTCTCAGGGGATCCCTACAATGAGCAGTTCTTC. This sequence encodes CASSFSGDPYNEQFF.